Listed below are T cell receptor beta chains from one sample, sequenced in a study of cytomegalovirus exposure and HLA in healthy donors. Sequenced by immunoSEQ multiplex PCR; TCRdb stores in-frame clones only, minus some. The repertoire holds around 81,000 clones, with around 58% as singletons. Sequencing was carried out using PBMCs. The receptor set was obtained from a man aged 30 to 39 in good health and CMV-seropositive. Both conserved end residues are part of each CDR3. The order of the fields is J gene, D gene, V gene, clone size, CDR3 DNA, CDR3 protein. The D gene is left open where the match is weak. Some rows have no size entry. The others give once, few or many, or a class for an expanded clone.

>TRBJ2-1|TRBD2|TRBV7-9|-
TGTGCCAGCAGCACAGGGACTAGCGGGGTCTACAATGAGCAGTTCTTC
CASSTGTSGVYNEQFF
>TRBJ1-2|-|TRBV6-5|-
TGTGCCAGCAGGAAAGACAGGTTTGGTGGTTACACCTTC
CASRKDRFGGYTF
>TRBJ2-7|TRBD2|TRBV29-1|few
TGCAGCGTTGATATTGGACTAGCGGGAGGTTTCGAGCAGTACTTC
CSVDIGLAGGFEQYF
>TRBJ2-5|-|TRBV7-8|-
TGTGCCAGCAGCTCTTCAGACAGACAAGAGACCCAGTACTTC
CASSSSDRQETQYF
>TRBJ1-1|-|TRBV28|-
TGTGCCAGCAGTCCCCCTTCAGGGGATGGGAGCACTGAAGCTTTCTTT
CASSPPSGDGSTEAFF
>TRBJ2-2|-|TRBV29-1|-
TGCAGCGTTGGGGGGGGCGGGAGTAACACCGGGGAGCTGTTTTTT
CSVGGGGSNTGELFF
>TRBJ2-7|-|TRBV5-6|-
TGTGCCAGCAGCTTGGTGGGAGATTCCTACGAGCAGTACTTC
CASSLVGDSYEQYF
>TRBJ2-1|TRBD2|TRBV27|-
TGTGCCAGCAGAAAGACTAGCGGAGGAGACTACAATGAGCAGTTCTTC
CASRKTSGGDYNEQFF
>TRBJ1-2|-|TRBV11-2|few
TGTGCCAGCAGCTTACGACGAGGGGACTTGGGACATGGCTACACCTTC
CASSLRRGDLGHGYTF
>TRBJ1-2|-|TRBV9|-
TGTGCCAGCAGCGTAGGTGTTGTCAATGGCTACACCTTC
CASSVGVVNGYTF
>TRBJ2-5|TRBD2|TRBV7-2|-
TGTGCCAGCAGCTTAAATCTCCTAGCGGGGGGCCAAAGCCAAGAGACCCAGTACTTC
CASSLNLLAGGQSQETQYF
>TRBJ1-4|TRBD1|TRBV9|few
TGTGCCAGCAGCAGTCGACAGGGCCAAACTAATGAAAAACTGTTTTTT
CASSSRQGQTNEKLFF
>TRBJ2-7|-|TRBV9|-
TGTGCCAGCGGGAGCGGGTTTTCCTACGAGCAGTACTTC
CASGSGFSYEQYF
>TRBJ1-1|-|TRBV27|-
TGTGCCAGCAGTGTAGACAGACTGAACACTGAAGCTTTCTTT
CASSVDRLNTEAFF
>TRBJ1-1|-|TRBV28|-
TGTGCCAGCAGTTTTGGGTCTACAGGGTTGAACACTGAAGCTTTCTTT
CASSFGSTGLNTEAFF
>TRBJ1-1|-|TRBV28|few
TGTGCCAGCAGTTCAGGCGGGGCAATGAACACTGAAGCTTTCTTT
CASSSGGAMNTEAFF
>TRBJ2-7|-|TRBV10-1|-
TGCGCCAGCAGTGAAGGAGGATCGTACGAGCAGTACTTC
CASSEGGSYEQYF
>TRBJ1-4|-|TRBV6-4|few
TGTGCCAGCAGTGGGGGCTTTGCAACTAATGAAAAACTGTTTTTT
CASSGGFATNEKLFF
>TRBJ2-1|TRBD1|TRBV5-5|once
TGTGCCAGCAGCTTAGACAGGGACCATGAGCAGTTCTTC
CASSLDRDHEQFF
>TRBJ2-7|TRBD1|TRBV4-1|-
TGCGCCAGCAGCCAAGACCGGACAACAGGGGGCCCCTACGAGCAGTACTTC
CASSQDRTTGGPYEQYF
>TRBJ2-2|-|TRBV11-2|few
TGTGCCAGCAGCTTAGTCGGGGGAGCCGGGGAGCTGTTTTTT
CASSLVGGAGELFF
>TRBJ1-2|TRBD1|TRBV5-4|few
TGTGCCAGCAGCCCCGCAGGGGGCTCTTCCTCCTATGGCTACACCTTC
CASSPAGGSSSYGYTF
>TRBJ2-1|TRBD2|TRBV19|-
TGTGCCAGTAGTATCGGGATCGGGGGGGGGTTGTATGAGCAGTTCTTC
CASSIGIGGGLYEQFF
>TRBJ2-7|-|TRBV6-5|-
TGTGCCAGCAGTTACAACGGCCTAGCGCGCTCCTACGAGCAGTACTTC
CASSYNGLARSYEQYF
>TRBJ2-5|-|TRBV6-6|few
TGTGCCAGCAGTTACGGAGCGGCACTCAGTTCAGAGACCCAGTACTTC
CASSYGAALSSETQYF
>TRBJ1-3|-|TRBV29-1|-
TGCAGCGTTGAAATCGCTGGAAACACCATATATTTT
CSVEIAGNTIYF
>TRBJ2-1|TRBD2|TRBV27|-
TGTGCCAGCAGTTTAGCGGGAGGGTGGCCCTCCTACAATGAGCAGTTCTTC
CASSLAGGWPSYNEQFF
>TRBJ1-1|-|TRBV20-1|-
TGCAGTGCTAGTCAATACACTGAAGCTTTCTTT
CSASQYTEAFF
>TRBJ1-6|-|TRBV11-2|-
TGTGCCAGCAGCTTAGGGACATCGGCATCACCCCTCCACTTT
CASSLGTSASPLHF
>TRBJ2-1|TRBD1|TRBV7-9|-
TGTGCCAGCAGCGTTGACGGGACAGCGACGTACAATGAGCAGTTCTTC
CASSVDGTATYNEQFF
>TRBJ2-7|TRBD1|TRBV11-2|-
TGTGCCAGCAGCTTAGCCGGGACAGGCGCCTACGAGCAGTACTTC
CASSLAGTGAYEQYF
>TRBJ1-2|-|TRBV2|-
TGTGCCAGCACAGGGGACGGGCGGGTTGGCTACACCTTC
CASTGDGRVGYTF
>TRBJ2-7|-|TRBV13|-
TGTGCCAGCAGCTCGACCCTACTACAAGGAGGCTACGAGCAGTACTTC
CASSSTLLQGGYEQYF
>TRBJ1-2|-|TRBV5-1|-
TGCGCCAGCAGCTTGGCGGACAGCGACTATGGCTACACCTTC
CASSLADSDYGYTF
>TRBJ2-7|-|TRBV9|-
TGTGCCAGCAGTTTATTAGGAAACAGCCACGAGCAGTACTTC
CASSLLGNSHEQYF